One sample yielded the 32 T cell receptor beta chains listed below, sequenced in a study of T cell responses to AZD1222 COVID-19 vaccine. Using immunoSEQ multiplex PCR, the repertoire was profiled, and TCRdb retains in-frame clones only, with some absent. This table holds about 44,000 clones, around 82% found once. Sequencing was performed on peripheral blood, taken on day 0 of AZD1222 vaccination. The origin of the receptors is an adult in good health.

The rearrangement joins TRBV6-2 or TRBV6-3 to TRBJ1-5; possible D gene TRBD1, 5 bases. Per germline, CDR1 MNHEY and CDR2 SVGEGT. V was trimmed by 6 bases and J by 4 bases, leaving 10 bases between them. The CDR3 runs 13 residues. The CDR3 DNA sequence: TGTGCCAGCAGCCTAGACAGAAATCAGCCCCAGCATTTT. Its protein product is CASSLDRNQPQHF.

J is TRBJ1-1 and V is TRBV9; D unclear. CDR1 and CDR2 (germline): SGDLS, YYNGEE. Trimming pared 0 bases from V and 1 base from J, leaving 7 bases between. The CDR3 length is 14 residues. CDR3 sequence (DNA): TGTGCCAGCAGCGTAGTAAGGGAGAACACTGAAGCTTTCTTT. As protein: CASSVVRENTEAFF.

This chain uses TRBV18 with TRBJ2-3, with D possibly called TRBD1 or TRBD2 (5 bases each). The CDR3 covers 14 residues. CDR1 is KGHSH, CDR2 LQKENI, per germline. V lost 5 bases to trimming and J lost 3 bases, with 12 bases between them. In nucleotides, the CDR3 is TGTGCCAGCTCAGAGGGGCCCTGGACAGATACGCAGTATTTT. This encodes CASSEGPWTDTQYF.

The chain is built from TRBV18 and TRBJ1-2, with D possibly matching TRBD1 (6 bases). Germline CDR1 and CDR2: KGHSH and LQKENI. Trimming took 8 bases from V and 3 from J, leaving 22 bases between them. This CDR3 contains 16 residues. CDR3 DNA: TGTGCCAGCACGCCTAACGGCCACAGGGTTGACTATGGCTACACCTTC. It codes for CASTPNGHRVDYGYTF.

The gene calls are TRBV5-5 and TRBJ1-4; D uncertain. CDR3 length equals 14 residues. V lost 0 bases to trimming and J lost 8 bases, with 11 bases between them. From germline, CDR1 is SGHKS and CDR2 YYEKEE (reference sequence). The DNA of the CDR3 is TGTGCCAGCAGCTTGGGAGGCGCGGACGAAAAACTGTTTTTT. The encoded protein is CASSLGGADEKLFF.

The J gene is TRBJ1-3, the V gene TRBV29-1, with 7 bases identical to TRBD1. The CDR3 covers 15 residues. The germline V gene has CDR1 SQVTM and CDR2 ANQGSEA. Losses at the gene ends were 4 bases for V and 2 bases for J; bases not matched to a gene: 8. CDR3 nucleotides: TGCAGCGTTGTTTTCGCGACAGGGCCTGGAAACACCATATATTTT. Translation gives CSVVFATGPGNTIYF.

The chain joins TRBV6-5 to TRBJ2-2; 7 nucleotides agree with TRBD2. Germline V gene lookup returns CDR1 MNHEY and CDR2 SVGAGI. Unmatched junction bases numbered 8, after V lost 4 bases and J lost 6 bases. The CDR3 runs to 15 residues. CDR3 loop: CASSFPRERSGELFF. The CDR3 DNA reads as TGTGCCAGCAGTTTCCCGCGGGAGCGGTCCGGGGAGCTGTTTTTT.

The V and J genes are TRBV19 and TRBJ2-1; the D call may be TRBD1 or TRBD2 (5 bases each). V dropped 6 bases and J dropped 0 bases, with 9 bases sitting between them. The CDR3 covers 14 residues. CDR1 is LNHDA and CDR2 is SQIVND in the germline V gene (reference sequence). The CDR3 loop is CASRGVLSYNEQFF. CDR3 bases: TGTGCCAGTAGGGGGGTCCTCTCCTACAATGAGCAGTTCTTC.

This clone occurred a few times. The V and J genes are TRBV4-2 and TRBJ2-7; D uncertain. V shed 4 bases and J shed 6 bases, with 16 bases lying between them. CDR1 LGHNA and CDR2 YNFKEQ come from the germline V gene. There are 14 residues in the CDR3. CDR3 sequence reads: CASSPRVQSSEQYF. The DNA for the CDR3 is TGTGCCAGCAGCCCCCGGGTCCAAAGTAGCGAGCAGTACTTC.

This clone was counted a single time. This rearrangement joins TRBV10-3 to TRBJ2-3; D perhaps matches TRBD2 (7 bases). V was cut by 6 bases and J by 3 bases, with 10 bases left in between. The CDR3 is 13 residues long. Germline assignment: CDR1 ENHRY and CDR2 SYGVKD. As DNA, the CDR3 is TGTGCCATCAGCGGGGGGCGGACAGATACGCAGTATTTT. Protein: CAISGGRTDTQYF.

This clone was observed a handful of times. This chain joins TRBV28 and TRBJ1-5, with unresolved D. V lost 6 bases and J lost 10, with 13 bases in between. The CDR3 consists of 12 residues. Germline V gene sequence: CDR1 MDHEN, CDR2 SYDVKM. The CDR3 region is CASSPPRGPQHF. For the CDR3, the DNA is TGTGCCAGCAGCCCTCCTCGGGGACCCCAGCATTTT.

The chain is built from TRBV3-1 (or the pseudogene TRBV3-2) and TRBJ1-3; unclear D gene. V was shortened by 6 bases and J by 2 bases, with 8 bases between the two germline ends. The germline CDR1 and CDR2 sequences are LGHDT and YNNKEL (reference sequence). This CDR3 is built from 13 residues. This CDR3 is CASRGSPGNTIYF. CDR3 sequence (DNA): TGTGCCAGCAGGGGTAGCCCTGGAAACACCATATATTTT.

This clone was counted a few times. This chain uses TRBV7-8 with TRBJ2-1; perhaps TRBD1 as D (5 bases). V lost 1 base, J lost 4 bases, and 11 bases lay in between. The length of the CDR3 is 15 residues. The germline gives CDR1 SGHVS, CDR2 FQNEAQ. DNA for the CDR3: TGTGCCAGCAGCTTAGTACACAGGCCTTACAATGAGCAGTTCTTC. Encoded protein: CASSLVHRPYNEQFF.

V gene TRBV6-2 or TRBV6-3 combines with J gene TRBJ1-1, with 8 bases matching TRBD1. Per germline, CDR1 MNHEY and CDR2 SVGEGT. The CDR3 is 13 residues long. After removal of 5 bases from V and 4 bases from J, the junction contained 3 bases not matched to a gene. CDR3 in DNA: TGTGCCAGCAGTCTCACAGGGGGCACTGAAGCTTTCTTT. Translation: CASSLTGGTEAFF.

This chain connects TRBV24-1 to TRBJ2-1; D is unclear. CDR3 length: 12 amino acids. Trimming removed 5 bases at V and 7 bases at J, with 8 bases between. The germline V gene encodes CDR1 KGHDR and CDR2 SFDVKD. The CDR3 sequence: CATSGSLNEQFF. CDR3 bases: TGTGCCACCAGTGGGTCTCTTAATGAGCAGTTCTTC.

This clone has more than one count but fewer than ten. This chain connects TRBV5-1 to TRBJ2-7; D is possibly TRBD2 (6 bases). V lost 2 bases, J lost 1 base, and 10 bases lay in between. The CDR3 has 14 residues. CDR1 and CDR2 from the germline V gene are SGHRS and YFSETQ. Here the CDR3 reads CASSFAGRSYEQYF. The CDR3, as DNA: TGCGCCAGCAGCTTTGCTGGGAGGTCCTACGAGCAGTACTTC.

The rearrangement uses TRBV11-3 and TRBJ2-7; the match to TRBD1 covers 7 bases. The J segment lost 6 bases and the V segment lost 1 base, leaving 9 bases of the junction unmatched. Germline CDR1 is SGHNT and CDR2 is YENEEA. This CDR3 contains 15 residues. As DNA, the CDR3 is TGTGCCAGCAGCTTAGCCCTCATACAGGGGAGCGAGCAGTACTTC. Its protein product is CASSLALIQGSEQYF.

This rearrangement joins TRBV14 to TRBJ2-3; tentative D call: TRBD2 (5 bases). Trimming stripped 5 bases from V and 7 bases from J, with 13 bases between. Germline V gene data show CDR1 as SGHDN and CDR2 as FVKESK. The CDR3 has 13 amino acids. The DNA of the CDR3 is TGTGCCAGCAGCTCCTTCTCGGGGTATACGCAGTATTTT. Translated, it gives CASSSFSGYTQYF.

This clone was observed once. The chain recombines TRBV11-3 with TRBJ1-1, with TRBD1 identical over 7 bases. CDR1 and CDR2 (germline): SGHNT, YENEEA. With 5 bases clipped from V and 2 bases from J, the junction kept 5 bases outside the gene matches. The CDR3 is 14 residues long. CDR3 nucleotide sequence: TGTGCCAGCAGCCGAGGACAGGCTAACACTGAAGCTTTCTTT. Amino acid sequence: CASSRGQANTEAFF. Based on the CDR3 plus reference TRBV11-3 and TRBJ1-1, the full variable domain is EAGVVQSPRYKIIEKKQPVAFWCNPISGHNTLYWYLQNLGQGPELLIRYENEEAVDDSQLPKDRFSAERLKGVDSTLKIQPAELGDSAVYLCASSRGQANTEAFFGQGTRLTVV.

The chain links TRBV6-2 or TRBV6-3 to TRBJ1-1, with D possibly being TRBD1 (5 bases). V gave up 0 bases and J gave up 3 bases, with 26 bases separating them. Germline CDR1 is MNHEY and CDR2 is SVGEGT. The CDR3 extends over 20 amino acids. This chain's CDR3 is CASSYSFAVFGQGADTEAFF. In DNA form, the CDR3 reads TGTGCCAGCAGTTACTCGTTCGCGGTGTTTGGGCAGGGCGCGGACACTGAAGCTTTCTTT.

The chain employs TRBV4-2 and TRBJ2-7, with D perhaps TRBD2 (6 bases). This CDR3 is built from 16 residues. Germline V CDR1 and CDR2: LGHNA, YNFKEQ. V dropped 0 bases and J dropped 3 bases, with 15 bases sitting between them. The DNA for the CDR3 is TGTGCCAGCAGCCAAGAGAGTGGGACTGGCTTCTACGAGCAGTACTTC. As protein: CASSQESGTGFYEQYF.

The chain employs TRBV27 and TRBJ1-5; no definite D call. V dropped 0 bases and J dropped 6 bases, with 6 bases sitting between them. Germline CDR1 MNHEY, CDR2 SMNVEV (reference sequence). CDR3 length: 13 residues. The CDR3 spells CASSLSVSQPQHF. CDR3 in DNA: TGTGCCAGCAGTTTATCGGTCTCTCAGCCCCAGCATTTT.

The gene calls are TRBV24-1 and TRBJ2-1; D unresolved. The CDR3 is 11 amino acids. Between the trimmed V and J ends, which lost 3 bases and 5 bases, there was a span of 1 base. Germline CDR1 reads KGHDR; CDR2 reads SFDVKD. The CDR3 sequence: CATSDNNEQFF. In nucleotides, the CDR3 is TGTGCCACCAGTGATAACAATGAGCAGTTCTTC.

Only one count was recorded for this clone. V and J are TRBV6-5 and TRBJ1-4; D possibly corresponds to TRBD1 (5 bases). The germline V gene encodes CDR1 MNHEY and CDR2 SVGAGI. The CDR3 is made up of 15 amino acids. With 5 bases removed from V and 8 bases from J, the gap between germline ends came to 18 bases. The CDR3 bases are TGTGCCAGCAGTCGGGCCGGGACGGTCGCGGAAAAACTGTTTTTT. Protein sequence: CASSRAGTVAEKLFF.

The chain combines TRBV18 with TRBJ1-2; D possibly corresponds to TRBD1 (6 bases). The germline V gene has CDR1 KGHSH and CDR2 LQKENI. This CDR3 has 16 residues. V was pared by 2 bases and J by 8 bases, with 21 bases between. CDR3 nucleotides: TGTGCCAGCTCACCAACTACAGGGAAGAGGGGAAGCGGCTACACCTTC. Its protein product is CASSPTTGKRGSGYTF.

A single count supports this clone. The gene calls are TRBV6-1 and TRBJ1-3; D is unclear. Germline lookup yields CDR1 MNHNS and CDR2 SASEGT. Trimming pared 1 base from V and 4 bases from J, leaving 11 bases between. This CDR3 region has 15 residues. The CDR3 DNA follows: TGTGCCAGCAGTGAAGACGGAGGCACCGGAAACACCATATATTTT. This gives the protein CASSEDGGTGNTIYF.

This rearrangement joins TRBV5-4 to TRBJ2-6; 9 bases fit TRBD1. The V gene end was trimmed by 2 bases and the J gene end by 11 bases; junction bases not matched to a gene: 2. The CDR3 extends over 13 amino acids. CDR1 SGHNT and CDR2 YYREEE come from the germline V gene (reference sequence). The CDR3 sequence is CASSLQGADVLTF. The CDR3 region has the DNA TGTGCCAGCAGCTTACAGGGGGCTGACGTCCTGACTTTC.

About this clone: One junction end disagrees with the germline gene, perhaps due to a read error. In DNA, the CDR3 is TGTGCCAGCAACTTAGGGACAGGACTCGTTGGGAGCACTGAAGCTTTCTTT. The encoded protein is CASNLGTGLVGSTEAFF. The V gene is TRBV11-2, the J gene TRBJ1-1; 8 bases map to TRBD1. Germline V lookup: CDR1 SGHAT, CDR2 FQNNGV. The CDR3 is 17 residues long.

CDR3: CASSGQGDQPQHF. Here the CDR3 DNA reads TGTGCCAGCAGTGGACAGGGGGATCAGCCCCAGCATTTT. The rearrangement uses TRBV2 and TRBJ1-5; 9 bases are a match to TRBD1. Per germline, CDR1 SNHLY and CDR2 FYNNEI. The CDR3 has 13 amino acids. J gave up 5 bases and V 4 bases, and 0 bases lay outside the gene matches. Combining the CDR3 with reference TRBV2 and TRBJ1-5 gives the whole variable domain EPEVTQTPSHQVTQMGQEVILRCVPISNHLYFYWYRQILGQKVEFLVSFYNNEISEKSEIFDDQFSVERPDGSNFTLKIRSTKLEDSAMYFCASSGQGDQPQHFGDGTRLSIL.

The V gene is TRBV9, the J gene TRBJ2-2; TRBD1 matches at 7 bases. The CDR3 is 15 residues long. The J segment lost 4 bases and the V segment lost 4 bases, leaving 7 bases of the junction unmatched. Germline values: CDR1 SGDLS, CDR2 YYNGEE. The CDR3, as DNA: TGTGCCAGCAGCCCAGAAGGGGGCGTCACCGGGGAGCTGTTTTTT. This gives the protein CASSPEGGVTGELFF.

The chain joins TRBV28 to TRBJ1-6; TRBD1 matches at 9 bases. Germline V lookup: CDR1 MDHEN, CDR2 SYDVKM. The length of the CDR3 is 14 residues. V dropped 5 bases and J dropped 9; count of bases not matched to a gene: 5. The CDR3 loop is CASSDGTGSSPLHF. CDR3 in DNA: TGTGCCAGCAGTGACGGGACAGGGAGTTCACCCCTCCACTTT.

The rearrangement uses TRBV7-8 and TRBJ1-2, with D tentatively TRBD1 (6 bases). The CDR3 runs to 14 residues. Germline CDR1 SGHVS, CDR2 FQNEAQ. V dropped 3 bases and J dropped 0 bases, with 8 bases sitting between them. CDR3 residues: CASSLTGANYGYTF. CDR3 bases: TGTGCCAGCAGCTTGACAGGAGCTAACTATGGCTACACCTTC.